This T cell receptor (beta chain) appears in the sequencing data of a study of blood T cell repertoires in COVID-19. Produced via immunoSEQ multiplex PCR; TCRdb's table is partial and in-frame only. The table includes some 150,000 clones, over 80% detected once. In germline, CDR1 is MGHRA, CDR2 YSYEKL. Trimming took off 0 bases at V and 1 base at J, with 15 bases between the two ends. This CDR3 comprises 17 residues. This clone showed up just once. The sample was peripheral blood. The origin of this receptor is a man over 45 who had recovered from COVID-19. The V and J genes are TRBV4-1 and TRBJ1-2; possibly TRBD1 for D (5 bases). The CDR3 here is CASSQETARNNNYGYTF. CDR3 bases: TGCGCCAGCAGCCAAGAGACAGCTCGAAACAATAACTATGGCTACACCTTC.